Below are 7 T cell receptor beta chains sequenced from a single sample in a study of cytomegalovirus exposure and HLA in healthy donors. The PCR used 60 Vbeta and 13 Jbeta primers. Repertoires were generated with immunoSEQ multiplex PCR, while TCRdb's copy carries only in-frame clones and drops some. The table includes about 180,000 clones, roughly 70% detected once. Sequences were obtained from PBMCs. These receptors were collected from a male donor in good health and CMV-seronegative.

The J gene is TRBJ2-5, the V gene TRBV6-5; 10 positions match TRBD1. The CDR3 runs to 15 residues. The germline CDR1 and CDR2 sequences are MNHEY and SVGAGI. V trimming: 1 base; J trimming: 5 bases; junction bases outside the gene matches: 4. CDR3 sequence: CASSYLGQGGETQYF. CDR3 DNA sequence: TGTGCCAGCAGTTACTTAGGACAGGGGGGTGAGACCCAGTACTTC.

The V call is TRBV5-1, the J call TRBJ2-3; TRBD2 agrees at 13 bases. V trimming: 4 bases; J trimming: 5 bases; junction bases outside the gene matches: 13. The length of the CDR3 is 18 residues. From germline, CDR1 is SGHRS and CDR2 YFSETQ. CDR3 residues: CASSPTLPLAGGRDTQYF. CDR3 bases: TGCGCCAGCAGCCCGACCCTCCCACTAGCGGGGGGGCGAGATACGCAGTATTTT.

The chain employs TRBV4-1 and TRBJ1-4; D perhaps matches TRBD1 (5 bases). CDR3 length: 15 amino acids. Germline V lookup: CDR1 MGHRA, CDR2 YSYEKL. Trimming cost V 4 bases and J 5 bases, with 14 bases left between them. CDR3 loop: CASSPKPGENEKLFF. In nucleotides, the CDR3 is TGCGCCAGCAGCCCGAAGCCGGGGGAAAATGAAAAACTGTTTTTT.

The chain combines TRBV6-1 with TRBJ2-3; 9 nucleotides match TRBD2. The V and J ends lost 3 bases and 1 base, in that order; junction bases with no gene match: 2. CDR1 and CDR2 from the germline V gene are MNHNS and SASEGT. The CDR3 length is 15 residues. The CDR3 spells CASSDRTSGTDTQYF. CDR3 DNA: TGTGCCAGCAGTGACCGGACTAGCGGCACAGATACGCAGTATTTT.

DNA for the CDR3: TGTGCCAGCAGCTTGGTCGTTAGCGGGATCAAAAACATTCAGTACTTC. This sequence encodes CASSLVVSGIKNIQYF. The chain links TRBV5-6 to TRBJ2-4, with 8 bases matching TRBD2. Trimming removed 0 bases from V and 3 bases from J; junction bases left unmatched: 5. The CDR3 sequence is 16 residues long. The germline V gene encodes CDR1 SGHDT and CDR2 YYEEEE. Filled out from reference TRBV5-6 and TRBJ2-4, the complete variable domain reads DAGVTQSPTHLIKTRGQQVTLRCSPKSGHDTVSWYQQALGQGPQFIFQYYEEEERQRGNFPDRFSGHQFPNYSSELNVNALLLGDSALYLCASSLVVSGIKNIQYFGAGTRLSVL.

The rearrangement links TRBV6-5 to TRBJ1-2; D perhaps matches TRBD1 (6 bases). V was trimmed by 2 bases and J by 8 bases, leaving 18 bases between them. Germline V gene lookup returns CDR1 MNHEY and CDR2 SVGAGI. CDR3 size: 15 residues. The CDR3 DNA reads as TGTGCCAGCAGTTACATTTCGGCACAGGGCACCGGCTACACCTTC. This translates into CASSYISAQGTGYTF.

The chain couples TRBV10-1 to TRBJ2-5; tentatively, D is TRBD2 (7 bases). This CDR3 has 14 amino acids. Germline V gives CDR1 WNHNN, CDR2 SYGVQD (reference sequence). V was clipped by 3 bases and J by 6 bases, with 14 bases between them. The CDR3 nucleotides read TGCGCCAGCAGTGAAGCTCGGGGGGCAAAGACCCAGTACTTC. Its translation: CASSEARGAKTQYF.